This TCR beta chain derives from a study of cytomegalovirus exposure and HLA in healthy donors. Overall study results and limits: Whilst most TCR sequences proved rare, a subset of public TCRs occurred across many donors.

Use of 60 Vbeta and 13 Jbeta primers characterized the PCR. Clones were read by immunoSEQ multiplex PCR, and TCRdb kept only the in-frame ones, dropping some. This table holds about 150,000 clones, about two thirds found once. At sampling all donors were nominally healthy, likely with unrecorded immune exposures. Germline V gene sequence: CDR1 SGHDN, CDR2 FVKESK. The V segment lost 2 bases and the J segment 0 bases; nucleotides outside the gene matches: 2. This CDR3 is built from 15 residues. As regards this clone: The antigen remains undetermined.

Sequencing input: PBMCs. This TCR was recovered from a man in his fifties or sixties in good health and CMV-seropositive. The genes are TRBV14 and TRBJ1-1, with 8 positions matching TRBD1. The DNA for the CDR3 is TGTGCCAGCAGCCAACCGGGACAGGTGAACACTGAAGCTTTCTTT. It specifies CASSQPGQVNTEAFF. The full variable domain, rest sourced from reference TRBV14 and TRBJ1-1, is EAGVTQFPSHSVIEKGQTVTLRCDPISGHDNLYWYRRVMGKEIKFLLHFVKESKQDESGMPNNRFLAERTGGTYSTLKVQPAELEDSGVYFCASSQPGQVNTEAFFGQGTRLTVV.